The T cell receptor (beta chain) described here comes from a study of cytomegalovirus exposure and HLA in healthy donors. This CDR3 comprises 14 residues. V trimming: 3 bases; J trimming: 6 bases; junction bases outside the gene matches: 8. Germline assignment: CDR1 SGDLS and CDR2 YYNGEE. With 60 Vbeta and 13 Jbeta primers, the PCR was carried out. TCRdb's copy holds only in-frame clones and misses some; the assay was immunoSEQ multiplex PCR. This repertoire shows 120,000 to 150,000 clones, over 60% found once; its top ten account for approximately 0.66%. The sequence came from a male donor in good health and CMV-seronegative. Sample: PBMCs. The chain joins TRBV9 to TRBJ2-7, with 8 bases matching TRBD1. CDR3 sequence reads: CASSGGQGLIEQYF. CDR3 nucleotide sequence: TGTGCCAGCAGCGGCGGACAGGGCCTTATCGAGCAGTACTTC.